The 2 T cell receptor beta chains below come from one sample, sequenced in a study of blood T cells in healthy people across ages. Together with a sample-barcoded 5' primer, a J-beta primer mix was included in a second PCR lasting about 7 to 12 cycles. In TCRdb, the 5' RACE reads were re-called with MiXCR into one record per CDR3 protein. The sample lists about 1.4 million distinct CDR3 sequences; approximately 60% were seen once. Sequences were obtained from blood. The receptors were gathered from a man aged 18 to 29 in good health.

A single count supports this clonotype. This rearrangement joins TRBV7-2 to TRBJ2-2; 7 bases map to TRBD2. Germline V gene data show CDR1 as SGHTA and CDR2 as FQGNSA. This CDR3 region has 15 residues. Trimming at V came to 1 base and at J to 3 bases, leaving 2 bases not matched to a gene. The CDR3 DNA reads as TGTGCCAGCAGCTTAGGGACTAGAGACACCGGGGAGCTGTTTTTT. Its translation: CASSLGTRDTGELFF.

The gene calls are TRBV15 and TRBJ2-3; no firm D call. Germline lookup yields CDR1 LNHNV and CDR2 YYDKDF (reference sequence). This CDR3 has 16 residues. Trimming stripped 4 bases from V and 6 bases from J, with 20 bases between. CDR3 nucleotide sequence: TGTGCCACCAGCAACCTAAGGGATACCTTTGGTGATACGCAGTATTTT. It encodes CATSNLRDTFGDTQYF.